Listed here are 22 T cell receptor beta chains from one sample, sequenced in a study of T cell changes during pregnancy in multiple sclerosis. This table comes from immunoSEQ multiplex PCR, and its TCRdb copy is limited to in-frame clones, with some not included. The repertoire holds about 85,000 clones, with roughly nine tenths as singletons. The source was peripheral blood, collected in the first trimester of pregnancy. These receptors all stem from a female donor with multiple sclerosis, enrolled in a pregnancy study.

The chain links TRBV19 to TRBJ1-4, with D unresolved. The CDR3 is 11 residues long. Germline V lookup: CDR1 LNHDA, CDR2 SQIVND (reference sequence). The CDR3 DNA sequence: TGTGTGACCAGGCTAAATGAAAAACTGTTTTTT. Translation gives CVTRLNEKLFF.

This clone was recorded only once. The CDR3 protein is CASSLPLAYNEQFF. The DNA of the CDR3 is TGTGCCAGCAGCTTACCCCTCGCCTACAATGAGCAGTTCTTC. The rearrangement links TRBV13 to TRBJ2-1; no clear D. CDR3 length: 14 residues. Germline CDR1 and CDR2: PRHDT and FYEKMQ (reference sequence). V was cut by 2 bases and J by 2 bases, with 7 bases left in between.

The genes are TRBV6-5 and TRBJ1-2, with D possibly being TRBD1 (5 bases). The CDR3 extends over 15 amino acids. Trimming shortened V by 5 bases and J by 0 bases, and 13 bases separated the two germline ends. Germline values: CDR1 MNHEY, CDR2 SVGAGI. The chain's CDR3 is CASSTGGKANYGYTF. In DNA form, the CDR3 reads TGTGCCAGCAGTACGGGGGGGAAAGCTAACTATGGCTACACCTTC.

This clone was found a few times. J is TRBJ1-2 and V is TRBV11-2, with 10 bases identical to TRBD1. The V and J ends lost 3 bases and 5 bases, in that order; junction bases with no gene match: 12. Germline CDR1 and CDR2: SGHAT and FQNNGV. This CDR3 has 17 residues. The CDR3 DNA is TGTGCCAGCAGCTTTGGGTTTTCGGGGACAGGGGATTATGGCTACACCTTC. Translated, it gives CASSFGFSGTGDYGYTF.

This sequence joins TRBV29-1 and TRBJ1-6; 9 positions agree with TRBD1. The V segment lost 0 bases and the J segment 12 bases; nucleotides outside the gene matches: 9. The germline V gene has CDR1 SQVTM and CDR2 ANQGSEA. The CDR3 has 15 amino acids. As DNA, the CDR3 is TGCAGCGTTGAAGATCGGGGGACAGGGAATGAACCCCTCCACTTT. This sequence encodes CSVEDRGTGNEPLHF.

The chain recombines TRBV28 with TRBJ1-5, with 8 bases lining up with TRBD1. Per the germline V gene, CDR1 is MDHEN and CDR2 is SYDVKM. V shed 5 bases and J 3 bases; nucleotides not matched to a gene: 6. CDR3 length: 15 amino acids. DNA for the CDR3: TGTGCCAGCAGTCGACAGGGGCCGACCAATCAGCCCCAGCATTTT. It specifies CASSRQGPTNQPQHF. The entire variable domain, with the rest obtained from reference TRBV28 and TRBJ1-5, is as follows: DVKVTQSSRYLVKRTGEKVFLECVQDMDHENMFWYRQDPGLGLRLIYFSYDVKMKEKGDIPEGYSVSREKKERFSLILESASTNQTSMYLCASSRQGPTNQPQHFGDGTRLSIL.

The chain is built from TRBV10-2 and TRBJ2-1; TRBD2 is a possible D gene (6 bases). Trimming left V 2 bases short and J 4 bases short, with 18 bases between. The CDR3 totals 17 residues. Per germline, CDR1 WSHSY and CDR2 SAAADI. The DNA of the CDR3 is TGCGCCAGCAGTGAGAGGTTCGGTGCGGGGCTTTACAATGAGCAGTTCTTC. Encoded protein: CASSERFGAGLYNEQFF.

The CDR3 sequence is CASSLYTSGRARDTQYF. The CDR3 nucleotides are TGTGCCAGCAGCTTATACACTAGCGGGAGGGCCAGAGATACGCAGTATTTT. The chain carries TRBV7-3 and TRBJ2-3; 13 bases are shared with TRBD2. V lost 2 bases and J lost 5; bases outside the gene matches: 7. Germline V CDR1 and CDR2: SGHTA, FQGTGA. The CDR3 has 17 residues.

This clone was recorded at least ten times. J is TRBJ2-1 and V is TRBV7-9, with 14 bases identical to TRBD2. Germline CDR1 reads SEHNR; CDR2 reads FQNEAQ (reference sequence). V lost 5 bases, J lost 8 bases, and 14 bases stayed unmatched. The CDR3 covers 18 residues. The CDR3 loop is CASSRGLAGGSPWDEQFF. CDR3 DNA: TGTGCCAGCAGCCGCGGACTAGCGGGGGGCTCCCCCTGGGATGAGCAGTTCTTC.

This chain connects TRBV6-5 to TRBJ2-5, with 8 bases fitting TRBD2. CDR1 is MNHEY, CDR2 SVGAGI, per germline. CDR3 size: 15 residues. V lost 1 base to trimming and J lost 2 bases; unmatched junction nucleotides: 3. The DNA for the CDR3 is TGTGCCAGCAGTTACTTCCCGGGGGGGCAAGAGACCCAGTACTTC. Its translation: CASSYFPGGQETQYF.

The chain employs TRBV18 and TRBJ2-7, with 13 nucleotides matching TRBD2. Germline V gene data show CDR1 as KGHSH and CDR2 as LQKENI. CDR3 length equals 19 residues. V shed 0 bases, J shed 3 bases, and the junction held 11 bases outside the gene matches. The CDR3 here is CASSPPGLAGKGGLYEQYF. The DNA for the CDR3 is TGTGCCAGCTCACCACCGGGACTAGCGGGAAAGGGGGGGCTCTACGAGCAGTACTTC. Full variable domain (missing parts from reference TRBV18 and TRBJ2-7): NAGVMQNPRHLVRRRGQEARLRCSPMKGHSHVYWYRQLPEEGLKFMVYLQKENIIDESGMPKERFSAEFPKEGPSILRIQQVVRGDSAAYFCASSPPGLAGKGGLYEQYFGPGTRLTVT.

This clone was observed a handful of times. This chain uses TRBV7-6 with TRBJ1-1; D call uncertain. The V and J ends lost 6 bases and 3 bases respectively, with 11 bases between them. Looked up from germline, CDR1 is SGHVS and CDR2 is FNYEAQ. The length of the CDR3 is 13 residues. CDR3 DNA: TGTGCCAGCAGTTATACGCGGGACACTGAAGCTTTCTTT. This sequence encodes CASSYTRDTEAFF. Full variable domain (rest looked up from reference TRBV7-6 and TRBJ1-1): GAGVSQSPRYKVTKRGQDVALRCDPISGHVSLYWYRQALGQGPEFLTYFNYEAQQDKSGLPNDRFSAERPEGSISTLTIQRTEQRDSAMYRCASSYTRDTEAFFGQGTRLTVV.

The CDR3 here is CASSDSFGELFF. DNA of the CDR3: TGTGCCAGCAGTGATAGTTTCGGGGAGCTGTTTTTT. The chain joins TRBV9 to TRBJ2-2; D remains unclear. The CDR3 covers 12 residues. CDR1 and CDR2 (germline): SGDLS, YYNGEE. V lost 5 bases, J lost 7 bases, and 9 bases lay in between.

The J gene is TRBJ1-2, the V gene TRBV28, with a weak D call TRBD1 (5 bases). CDR1 MDHEN and CDR2 SYDVKM come from the germline V gene. With 4 bases removed from V and 6 bases from J, the gap between germline ends came to 18 bases. The CDR3 runs to 15 residues. The CDR3 is CASSSPHTGKNGYTF. CDR3 DNA: TGTGCCAGCAGTTCCCCACACACAGGAAAGAATGGCTACACCTTC.

This chain joins TRBV6-5 and TRBJ2-5, with D possibly TRBD2 on 7 matching bases. The germline V gene encodes CDR1 MNHEY and CDR2 SVGAGI. The CDR3 length is 16 residues. The V and J ends lost 0 bases and 1 base respectively, with 12 bases between them. CDR3 coding DNA: TGTGCCAGCAGTTACTCCAAACGGGGGGCCCAAGAGACCCAGTACTTC. Translating it yields CASSYSKRGAQETQYF.

This rearrangement joins TRBV6-6 to TRBJ1-3, with D unresolved. The germline V gene has CDR1 MNHNY and CDR2 SVGAGI (reference sequence). V was pared by 6 bases and J by 1 base, with 10 bases between. This CDR3 is built from 14 residues. CDR3 sequence: CASSNIGSGNTIYF. For the CDR3, the DNA is TGTGCCAGCAGCAATATCGGGTCTGGAAACACCATATATTTT.

The table lists this clone with a few counts. This chain connects TRBV25-1 to TRBJ2-3; D may be TRBD1 (6 bases). The CDR3 consists of 14 residues. The germline CDR1 and CDR2 sequences are MGHDK and SYGVNS. V was trimmed by 7 bases and J by 3 bases, leaving 14 bases between them. The CDR3 protein is CASTPGVRTDTQYF. The CDR3 bases are TGTGCCAGCACTCCAGGGGTCCGTACAGATACGCAGTATTTT.

V is TRBV6-5 and J is TRBJ1-3; D possibly corresponds to TRBD1 (5 bases). V shed 5 bases and J shed 2 bases, with 10 bases lying between them. The CDR3 is made up of 14 amino acids. Germline-derived CDR1 and CDR2 are MNHEY and SVGAGI. CDR3 sequence: CASSPRQPGNTIYF. The CDR3 nucleotides read TGTGCCAGCAGTCCGAGACAGCCTGGAAACACCATATATTTT.

In DNA, the CDR3 is TGTGCCAGTAGTATGTTAACAACTAATGAAAAACTGTTTTTT. Residues: CASSMLTTNEKLFF. V usage is TRBV19 and J usage is TRBJ1-4, with no clear D. From germline, CDR1 is LNHDA and CDR2 SQIVND (reference sequence). The length of the CDR3 is 14 residues. V lost 3 bases to trimming and J lost 0 bases, with 5 bases between them.

The V gene is TRBV5-4, the J gene TRBJ1-4; 9 nucleotides agree with TRBD1. Germline CDR1 SGHNT, CDR2 YYREEE (reference sequence). The CDR3 has 15 amino acids. J lost 8 bases, V lost 4 bases, and 9 bases had no gene match. CDR3 nucleotide sequence: TGTGCCAGCAGCCCCGACAGGGGGAAGGGGGAAAAACTGTTTTTT. Translated: CASSPDRGKGEKLFF.

The chain has TRBV7-9 and TRBJ1-1; D is uncertain. From germline, CDR1 is SEHNR and CDR2 FQNEAQ (reference sequence). The CDR3 covers 15 residues. Trimming stripped 6 bases from V and 3 bases from J, with 17 bases between. The CDR3, as DNA: TGTGCCAGCAGGGGTCGGCGTGTGGGAGACACTGAAGCTTTCTTT. This encodes CASRGRRVGDTEAFF. The complete variable domain, with remaining parts taken from reference TRBV7-9 and TRBJ1-1, reads DTGVSQNPRHKITKRGQNVTFRCDPISEHNRLYWYRQTLGQGPEFLTYFQNEAQLEKSRLLSDRFSAERPKGSFSTLEIQRTEQGDSAMYLCASRGRRVGDTEAFFGQGTRLTVV.

This clone appeared once. The chain recombines TRBV19 with TRBJ1-2; perhaps TRBD1 as D (6 bases). The CDR3 runs 16 residues. The germline CDR1 and CDR2 sequences are LNHDA and SQIVND (reference sequence). The V gene lost 3 bases and the J gene lost 9 bases, with 23 bases spanning the gap. CDR3 region: CASSMGAGTGDVRYTF. As DNA, the CDR3 is TGTGCCAGTAGTATGGGGGCAGGGACGGGTGACGTGCGCTACACCTTC. Full variable domain (missing parts from reference TRBV19 and TRBJ1-2): DGGITQSPKYLFRKEGQNVTLSCEQNLNHDAMYWYRQDPGQGLRLIYYSQIVNDFQKGDIAEGYSVSREKKESFPLTVTSAQKNPTAFYLCASSMGAGTGDVRYTFGSGTRLTVV.